Sequencing of this T cell receptor (beta chain) was carried out in a study of T cells in Graves' hyperthyroidism and ophthalmopathy. The CDR3 is 15 residues long. In germline, CDR1 is SGHVS, CDR2 FQNEAQ. V was pared by 5 bases and J by 6 bases, with 19 bases between. Researchers took RNA transcripts and amplified the TCR beta CDR3 regions from them. Primed by the HTBI set, a first-round RT-PCR was run on the TCR CDR3. In TCRdb, the multiplex PCR reads were re-called with MiXCR into one record per CDR3 protein. The sample holds 450,000 to 700,000 distinct CDR3 sequences, more than 45% seen once. This clonotype came up many times. No antigen is known for it. Study-level findings and limits: Blood also carried most thyroid clonotypes expanded above 0.001.

Sequenced input: peripheral blood or thyroid tissue (not recorded which). The V call is TRBV7-8, the J call TRBJ1-2; D not certain. The receptor was derived from an adult woman with Graves' disease, either hyperthyroidism or ophthalmopathy (not recorded which). The DNA for the CDR3 is TGTGCCAGCAGCACCCTCATAACTGCGAGGCATGGCTACACCTTC. It yields the protein CASSTLITARHGYTF.